A single sample gave rise to the 26 T cell receptor beta chains below, sequenced in a study of blood T cells in healthy people across ages. Together with a sample-barcoded 5' primer, a J-beta primer mix was included in a second PCR lasting about 6 to 12 cycles. TCRdb processed the 5' RACE reads anew with MiXCR; each CDR3 protein has one entry. This table holds hundreds of thousands of distinct CDR3 sequences, around 21% found once. Source material: blood. The receptors stem from a man aged 65-85 years in good health.

This clonotype was seen a few times. The J gene is TRBJ2-4, the V gene TRBV3-1; the match to TRBD2 covers 11 bases. V was clipped by 4 bases and J by 9 bases; unmatched bases: 11. Germline V gene lookup returns CDR1 LGHDT and CDR2 YNNKEL (reference sequence). This CDR3 is 16 amino acids long. CDR3 DNA sequence: TGTGCCAGCAGCCCATTCAATAGCGGGAGGGCCACCATTCAGTACTTC. Its translation: CASSPFNSGRATIQYF. Full variable domain (missing parts from reference TRBV3-1 and TRBJ2-4): DTAVSQTPKYLVTQMGNDKSIKCEQNLGHDTMYWYKQDSKKFLKIMFSYNNKELIINETVPNRFSPKSPDKAHLNLHINSLELGDSAVYFCASSPFNSGRATIQYFGAGTRLSVL.

The sample holds a few counts of this clonotype. This sequence joins TRBV7-9 and TRBJ2-7; 8 bases agree with TRBD1. With V trimmed by 5 bases and J by 5 bases, 8 bases remained unmatched. Germline V gives CDR1 SEHNR, CDR2 FQNEAQ (reference sequence). This CDR3 has 14 amino acids. In DNA, the CDR3 is TGTGCCAGCAGCATGACAGGGGTTTTGAACGAGCAGTACTTC. Translating it yields CASSMTGVLNEQYF.

The gene calls are TRBV20-1 and TRBJ2-7; 7 bases are a match to TRBD1. The V and J ends lost 6 bases and 1 base, in that order; junction bases with no gene match: 9. The CDR3 extends over 14 amino acids. The germline V gene has CDR1 DFQATT and CDR2 SNEGSKA (reference sequence). As DNA, the CDR3 is TGCAGTGCAGACAGGGCTTCCCTTTCCTACGAGCAGTACTTC. As protein: CSADRASLSYEQYF.

This clonotype was seen a handful of times. At one boundary the junction diverges from the germline segment, which might be a read error. CDR3 DNA: TGCAGTGCCGATTCGGGGCGTTTGGGAGTGACTGAAGCTCTCTTT. Amino acids: CSADSGRLGVTEALF. The chain carries TRBV20-1 and TRBJ1-1, with a possible D match to TRBD1 (5 bases). CDR1 and CDR2 from the germline V gene are DFQATT and SNEGSKA (reference sequence). The CDR3 runs 15 residues.

This clonotype was counted between two and nine times. The rearrangement links TRBV12-3 or TRBV12-4 to TRBJ2-2; D is uncertain. Trimming took off 2 bases at V and 4 bases at J, with 8 bases between the two ends. The length of the CDR3 is 14 residues. The CDR3 DNA sequence: TGTGCCAGCAGTTTAACACTGGGCACCGGGGAGCTGTTTTTT. Residues: CASSLTLGTGELFF.

This clonotype was detected a few times. The rearrangement joins TRBV5-1 to TRBJ2-7; 8 bases agree with TRBD2. Germline CDR1 is SGHRS and CDR2 is YFSETQ. Trimming at V came to 4 bases and at J to 2 bases, leaving 8 bases not matched to a gene. CDR3 length: 15 residues. The chain's CDR3 is CASSEIAGRAYEQYF. CDR3 nucleotide sequence: TGCGCCAGCAGCGAAATAGCGGGACGCGCCTACGAGCAGTACTTC.

The rearrangement joins TRBV10-3 to TRBJ2-3; 11 bases fit TRBD2. The CDR3 has 16 amino acids. The germline CDR1 and CDR2 sequences are ENHRY and SYGVKD. V dropped 3 bases and J dropped 1; count of bases not matched to a gene: 3. The CDR3 sequence: CAISDGLAGRTDTQYF. As DNA, the CDR3 is TGTGCCATCAGTGACGGACTAGCGGGCCGCACAGATACGCAGTATTTT.

The V call is TRBV6-1, the J call TRBJ2-5, with D maybe TRBD1 (5 bases). The CDR3 spans 15 residues. Trimming stripped 4 bases from V and 2 bases from J, with 14 bases between. Germline CDR1 MNHNS, CDR2 SASEGT. The DNA for the CDR3 is TGTGCCAGCAGTGGGTCTTGGACATTACAAGAGACCCAGTACTTC. It codes for CASSGSWTLQETQYF.

The rearrangement uses TRBV4-1 and TRBJ2-3; TRBD2 matches at 8 bases. After removal of 5 bases from V and 0 bases from J, the junction contained 4 bases not matched to a gene. Germline V gives CDR1 MGHRA, CDR2 YSYEKL. The CDR3 has 15 amino acids. In DNA form, the CDR3 reads TGCGCCAGCAGCGCGGCTAGCGGGAGCACAGATACGCAGTATTTT. Translating it yields CASSAASGSTDTQYF.

This clonotype was seen many times. The chain links TRBV28 to TRBJ2-7; 11 bases are shared with TRBD2. The CDR3 contains 15 residues. The V segment lost 6 bases and the J segment 5 bases; nucleotides outside the gene matches: 9. Germline-derived CDR1 and CDR2 are MDHEN and SYDVKM. CDR3 sequence: CASRNSGRAFDEQYF. The CDR3 coding sequence is TGTGCCAGCAGAAATAGCGGGAGGGCCTTTGACGAGCAGTACTTC.

This clonotype was seen at least ten times. The CDR3 protein is CASSRDGLTDTQYF. CDR3 sequence (DNA): TGTGCCAGCAGTCGCGATGGCCTCACAGATACGCAGTATTTT. The chain carries TRBV12-3 or TRBV12-4 and TRBJ2-3, with unresolved D. V lost 5 bases, J lost 2 bases, and 11 bases lay in between. This CDR3 is built from 14 residues.

This clonotype was observed a few times. The CDR3 sequence is CASSSRTSGSYNEQFF. The CDR3 DNA reads TGTGCCAGCAGTTCCCGGACTAGCGGCTCCTACAATGAGCAGTTCTTC. This chain links TRBV28 with TRBJ2-1; 10 positions match TRBD2. The CDR3 consists of 16 residues. The V gene end was trimmed by 4 bases and the J gene end by 0 bases; junction bases not matched to a gene: 3. CDR1 is MDHEN and CDR2 is SYDVKM in the germline V gene.

This clonotype was detected a few times. The chain joins TRBV7-9 to TRBJ1-6, with a weak D call TRBD1 (5 bases). With 6 bases removed from V and 9 bases from J, the gap between germline ends came to 12 bases. Germline CDR1 SEHNR, CDR2 FQNEAQ (reference sequence). The CDR3 runs 13 residues. CDR3 coding DNA: TGTGCCAGCAGTATGGGGGATGCTTCACCCCTCCACTTT. It specifies CASSMGDASPLHF.

The chain employs TRBV5-4 and TRBJ2-4; 9 bases line up with TRBD1. Per germline, CDR1 SGHNT and CDR2 YYREEE (reference sequence). V gave up 4 bases and J gave up 0 bases; unmatched junction bases: 5. The CDR3 spans 16 residues. CDR3 nucleotide sequence: TGTGCCAGCAGCAGGACAGGGGCTTTAGCCAAAAACATTCAGTACTTC. This translates into CASSRTGALAKNIQYF.

In this sample, this clonotype turned up a few times. The chain links TRBV9 to TRBJ2-1; possible D gene TRBD2, 6 bases. The J call is doubtful: the DNA matches TRBJ2-7 better. Germline CDR1 and CDR2: SGDLS and YYNGEE. This CDR3 comprises 15 residues. The CDR3 sequence: CASSVVDGSINEQYF. The CDR3, as DNA: TGTGCCAGCAGCGTAGTGGACGGGAGTATCAACGAGCAGTACTTC.

This clonotype was found a few times. The V call is TRBV2, the J call TRBJ2-5; TRBD1 is a possible D gene (6 bases). V lost 6 bases and J 0 bases, leaving 14 bases between the germline ends. CDR3 size: 15 residues. Germline V gene lookup returns CDR1 SNHLY and CDR2 FYNNEI. The CDR3 spells CASSRDTRYQETQYF. Written as DNA, the CDR3 is TGTGCCAGCAGCCGGGACACCCGGTACCAAGAGACCCAGTACTTC.

This clonotype showed up just a few times. The gene calls are TRBV5-1 and TRBJ2-1; maybe TRBD2 (5 bases). Germline loops: CDR1 SGHRS, CDR2 YFSETQ. The CDR3 runs 14 residues. Deletions cut 0 bases from V and 7 bases from J, with 11 bases between. In nucleotides, the CDR3 is TGCGCCAGCAGCTTGGGAGCGGTCAGGAATGAGCAGTTCTTC. Its protein product is CASSLGAVRNEQFF.

This clonotype turned up a few times. The gene calls are TRBV20-1 and TRBJ1-4; the D is unclear. This CDR3 is 12 amino acids long. Germline CDR1 and CDR2: DFQATT and SNEGSKA (reference sequence). V was shortened by 0 bases and J by 13 bases, with 12 bases between the two germline ends. The CDR3 here is CSARDGQSGLFF. CDR3 sequence (DNA): TGCAGTGCTAGAGATGGGCAGAGTGGACTGTTTTTT.

This clonotype was observed once. The chain is built from TRBV20-1 and TRBJ2-7, with D possibly TRBD2 on 5 matching bases. Trimming removed 3 bases at V and 3 bases at J, with 15 bases between. The germline gives CDR1 DFQATT, CDR2 SNEGSKA (reference sequence). This CDR3 contains 14 residues. The CDR3 DNA is TGCAGTGCTAGGGCGGTGGAACGGGACTACGAGCAGTACTTC. Its protein is CSARAVERDYEQYF.

V is TRBV25-1 and J is TRBJ2-3; 9 bases agree with TRBD2. This CDR3 region has 19 residues. V lost 0 bases, J lost 1 base, and 11 bases stayed unmatched. Germline V gene lookup returns CDR1 MGHDK and CDR2 SYGVNS. The chain's CDR3 is CASSEYPSGTPRGTDTQYF. CDR3 sequence (DNA): TGTGCCAGCAGTGAATACCCTAGCGGGACCCCACGGGGCACAGATACGCAGTATTTT.

This clonotype was observed a handful of times. This sequence joins TRBV6-1 and TRBJ2-2, with 7 bases identical to TRBD2. This CDR3 is built from 17 residues. The germline V gene encodes CDR1 MNHNS and CDR2 SASEGT. Trimming removed 1 base from V and 1 base from J; junction bases left unmatched: 6. The CDR3 loop is CASSEDFKRENTGELFF. In nucleotides, the CDR3 is TGTGCCAGCAGTGAAGATTTTAAGCGGGAGAACACCGGGGAGCTGTTTTTT.

This clonotype showed up many times. The chain recombines TRBV6-1 with TRBJ1-5; D is unclear. V shed 4 bases and J shed 7 bases, with 14 bases lying between them. The V gene's germline CDR1 is MNHNS and CDR2 SASEGT. The CDR3 covers 14 residues. The DNA of the CDR3 is TGTGCCAGCAGTGGGGTGACACCAGACCAGCCCCAGCATTTT. This translates into CASSGVTPDQPQHF.

V is TRBV4-2 and J is TRBJ2-1, with D hard to call. This CDR3 spans 12 amino acids. Germline V gives CDR1 LGHNA, CDR2 YNFKEQ. Trimming took off 0 bases at V and 7 bases at J, with 4 bases between the two ends. The CDR3 DNA reads TGTGCCAGCAGCCAAGACCGTAATGAGCAGTTCTTC. Encoded protein: CASSQDRNEQFF.

This clonotype has just a few counts. V and J are TRBV21-1 and TRBJ2-3. TRBV21-1 is an annotated pseudogene. The CDR3 runs 13 residues. CDR3 DNA sequence: TGTGCCAGCACTAGGGATACCACAGATACGCAGTATTTT. It is translated as CASTRDTTDTQYF.

This clonotype was counted ten times or more. The V gene is TRBV5-1, the J gene TRBJ2-5; the match to TRBD2 covers 9 bases. This CDR3 spans 15 amino acids. Germline values: CDR1 SGHRS, CDR2 YFSETQ. V was pared by 5 bases and J by 2 bases, with 7 bases of the junction left unmatched. CDR3 nucleotides: TGCGCCAGCAGTCTTAGCGGGGGAACTCAAGAGACCCAGTACTTC. It specifies CASSLSGGTQETQYF. The whole variable domain, remainder taken from reference TRBV5-1 and TRBJ2-5, is KAGVTQTPRYLIKTRGQQVTLSCSPISGHRSVSWYQQTPGQGLQFLFEYFSETQRNKGNFPGRFSGRQFSNSRSEMNVSTLELGDSALYLCASSLSGGTQETQYFGPGTRLLVL.

About this clonotype itself: The conserved phenylalanine or tryptophan normally closing the CDR3 is absent here, so this likely arose from a read error. The chain uses TRBV5-1 and TRBJ1-1; 7 bases align to TRBD1. The CDR3 is made up of 14 amino acids. CDR1 and CDR2 (germline): SGHRS, YFSETQ. Losses at the gene ends were 4 bases for V and 1 base for J; bases not matched to a gene: 4. This chain's CDR3 is CASSPGQSNTEAFS. The CDR3 DNA follows: TGCGCCAGCAGCCCGGGACAGTCGAACACTGAAGCTTTCTCT.